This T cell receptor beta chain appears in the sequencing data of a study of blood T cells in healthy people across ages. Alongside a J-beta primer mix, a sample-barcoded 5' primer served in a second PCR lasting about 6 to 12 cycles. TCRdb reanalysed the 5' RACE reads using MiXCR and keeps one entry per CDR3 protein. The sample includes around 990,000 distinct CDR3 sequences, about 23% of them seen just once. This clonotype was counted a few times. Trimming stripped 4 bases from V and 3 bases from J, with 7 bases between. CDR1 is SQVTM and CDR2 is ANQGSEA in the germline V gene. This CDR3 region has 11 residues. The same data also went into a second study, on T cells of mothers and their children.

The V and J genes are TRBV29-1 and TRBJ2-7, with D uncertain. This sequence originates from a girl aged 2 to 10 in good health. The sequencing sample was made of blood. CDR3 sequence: CSVVGLYEQYF. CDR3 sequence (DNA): TGCAGCGTTGTAGGTCTCTACGAGCAGTACTTC.